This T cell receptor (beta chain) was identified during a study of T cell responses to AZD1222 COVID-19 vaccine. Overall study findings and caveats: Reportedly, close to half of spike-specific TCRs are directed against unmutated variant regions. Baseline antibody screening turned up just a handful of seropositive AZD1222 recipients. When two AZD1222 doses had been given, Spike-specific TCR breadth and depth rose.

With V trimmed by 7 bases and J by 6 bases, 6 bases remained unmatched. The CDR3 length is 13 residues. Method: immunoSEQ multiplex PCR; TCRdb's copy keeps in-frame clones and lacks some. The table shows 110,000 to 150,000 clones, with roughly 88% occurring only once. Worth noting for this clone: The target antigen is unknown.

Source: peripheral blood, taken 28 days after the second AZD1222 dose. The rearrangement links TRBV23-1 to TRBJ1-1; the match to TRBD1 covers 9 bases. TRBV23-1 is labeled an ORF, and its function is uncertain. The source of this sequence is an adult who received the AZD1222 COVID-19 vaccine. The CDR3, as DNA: TGCGCCAGCATCCACAGGGGGCGGGCTGAAGCTTTCTTT. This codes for CASIHRGRAEAFF.